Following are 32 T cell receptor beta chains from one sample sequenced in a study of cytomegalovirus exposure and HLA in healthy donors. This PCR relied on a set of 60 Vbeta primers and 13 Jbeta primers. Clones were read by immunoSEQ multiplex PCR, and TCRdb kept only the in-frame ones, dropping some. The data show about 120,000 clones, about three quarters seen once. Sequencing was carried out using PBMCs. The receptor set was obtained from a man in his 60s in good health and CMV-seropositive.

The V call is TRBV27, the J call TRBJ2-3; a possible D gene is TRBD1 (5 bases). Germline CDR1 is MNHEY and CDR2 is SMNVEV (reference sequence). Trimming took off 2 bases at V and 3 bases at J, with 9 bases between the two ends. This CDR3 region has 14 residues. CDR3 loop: CASSLGQGTDTQYF. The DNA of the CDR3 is TGTGCCAGCAGTTTAGGGCAGGGAACAGATACGCAGTATTTT.

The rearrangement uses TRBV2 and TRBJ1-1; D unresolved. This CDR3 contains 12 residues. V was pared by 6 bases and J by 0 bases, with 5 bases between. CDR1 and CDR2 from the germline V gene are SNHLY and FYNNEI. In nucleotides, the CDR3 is TGTGCCAGCAGAGCGTTGAACACTGAAGCTTTCTTT. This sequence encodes CASRALNTEAFF.

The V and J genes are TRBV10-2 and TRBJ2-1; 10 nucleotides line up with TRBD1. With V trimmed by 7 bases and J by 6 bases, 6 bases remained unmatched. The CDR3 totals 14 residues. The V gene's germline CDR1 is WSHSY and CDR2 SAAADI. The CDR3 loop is CASNDRGPGNEQFF. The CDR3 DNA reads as TGCGCCAGCAACGACAGGGGGCCGGGCAATGAGCAGTTCTTC.

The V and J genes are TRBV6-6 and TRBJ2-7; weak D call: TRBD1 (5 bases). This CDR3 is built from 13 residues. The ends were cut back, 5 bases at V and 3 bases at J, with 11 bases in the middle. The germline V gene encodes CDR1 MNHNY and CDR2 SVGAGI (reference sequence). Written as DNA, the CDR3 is TGTGCCAGCAGTCCCGGACAATTCTACGAGCAGTACTTC. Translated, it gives CASSPGQFYEQYF.

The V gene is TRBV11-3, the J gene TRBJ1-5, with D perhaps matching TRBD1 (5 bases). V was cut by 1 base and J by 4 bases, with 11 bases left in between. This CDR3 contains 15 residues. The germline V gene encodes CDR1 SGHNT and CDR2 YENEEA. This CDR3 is CASSLVGLQNQPQHF. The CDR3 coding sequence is TGTGCCAGCAGCTTAGTGGGGCTTCAGAATCAGCCCCAGCATTTT.

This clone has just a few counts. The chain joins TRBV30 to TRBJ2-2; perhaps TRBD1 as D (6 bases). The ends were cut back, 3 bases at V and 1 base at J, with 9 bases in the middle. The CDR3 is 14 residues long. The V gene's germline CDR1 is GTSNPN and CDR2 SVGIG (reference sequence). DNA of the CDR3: TGTGCCTGGAGACTCAGGGGGAACACCGGGGAGCTGTTTTTT. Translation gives CAWRLRGNTGELFF.

CDR3: CACSTGTGFPPSQPQHF. The CDR3 DNA reads as TGTGCCTGTTCGACCGGGACAGGATTTCCCCCTAGTCAGCCCCAGCATTTT. The rearrangement joins TRBV30 to TRBJ1-5; 8 nucleotides match TRBD1. The CDR3 has 17 residues. V shed 6 bases and J 6 bases; nucleotides not matched to a gene: 19. CDR1 GTSNPN and CDR2 SVGIG come from the germline V gene (reference sequence).

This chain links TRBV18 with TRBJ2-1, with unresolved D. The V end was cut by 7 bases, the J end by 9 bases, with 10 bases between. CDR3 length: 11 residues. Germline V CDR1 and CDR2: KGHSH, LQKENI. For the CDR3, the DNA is TGTGCCAGCTATAGCCAAGCTGAGCAGTTCTTC. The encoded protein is CASYSQAEQFF.

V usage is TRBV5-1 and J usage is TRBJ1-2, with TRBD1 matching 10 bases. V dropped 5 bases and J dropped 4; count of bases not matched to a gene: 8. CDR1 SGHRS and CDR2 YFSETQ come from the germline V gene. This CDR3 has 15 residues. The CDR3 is CASRDQGTGVYGYTF. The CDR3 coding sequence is TGCGCCAGCAGGGACCAAGGGACAGGGGTCTATGGCTACACCTTC. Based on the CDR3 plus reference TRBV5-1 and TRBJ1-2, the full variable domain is KAGVTQTPRYLIKTRGQQVTLSCSPISGHRSVSWYQQTPGQGLQFLFEYFSETQRNKGNFPGRFSGRQFSNSRSEMNVSTLELGDSALYLCASRDQGTGVYGYTFGSGTRLTVV.

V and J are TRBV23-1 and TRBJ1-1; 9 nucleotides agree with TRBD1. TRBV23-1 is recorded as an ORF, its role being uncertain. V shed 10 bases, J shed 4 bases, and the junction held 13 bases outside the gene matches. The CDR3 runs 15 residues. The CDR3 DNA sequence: TGCGCCAAATATCATGGGACAGGGAAGTTCACTGAAGCTTTCTTT. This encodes CAKYHGTGKFTEAFF.

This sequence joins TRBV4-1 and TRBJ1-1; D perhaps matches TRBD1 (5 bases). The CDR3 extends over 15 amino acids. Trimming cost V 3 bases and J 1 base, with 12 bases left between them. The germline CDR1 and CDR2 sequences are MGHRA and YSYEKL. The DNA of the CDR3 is TGCGCCAGCAGCCAGGAGGGACGGAAGAACACTGAAGCTTTCTTT. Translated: CASSQEGRKNTEAFF.

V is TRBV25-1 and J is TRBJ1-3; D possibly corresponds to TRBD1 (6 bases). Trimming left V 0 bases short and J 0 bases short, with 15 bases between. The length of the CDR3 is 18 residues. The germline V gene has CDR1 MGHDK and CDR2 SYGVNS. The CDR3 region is CASSEYGGGANSGNTIYF. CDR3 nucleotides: TGTGCCAGCAGTGAATATGGTGGGGGGGCCAACTCTGGAAACACCATATATTTT. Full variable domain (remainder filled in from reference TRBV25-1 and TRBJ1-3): EADIYQTPRYLVIGTGKKITLECSQTMGHDKMYWYQQDPGMELHLIHYSYGVNSTEKGDLSSESTVSRIRTEHFPLTLESARPSHTSQYLCASSEYGGGANSGNTIYFGEGSWLTVV.

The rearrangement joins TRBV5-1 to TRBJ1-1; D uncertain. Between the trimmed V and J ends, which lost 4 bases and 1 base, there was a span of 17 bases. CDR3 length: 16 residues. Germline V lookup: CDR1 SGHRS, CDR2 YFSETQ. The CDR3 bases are TGCGCCAGCAGCCACGGAACCGGGATAGGGAACACTGAAGCTTTCTTT. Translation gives CASSHGTGIGNTEAFF.

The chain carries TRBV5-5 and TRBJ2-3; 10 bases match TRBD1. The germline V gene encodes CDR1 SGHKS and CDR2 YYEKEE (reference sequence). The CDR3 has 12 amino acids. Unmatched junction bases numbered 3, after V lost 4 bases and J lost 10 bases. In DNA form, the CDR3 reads TGTGCCAGCAGCACCGGACAGGGGGCGCAGTATTTT. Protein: CASSTGQGAQYF.

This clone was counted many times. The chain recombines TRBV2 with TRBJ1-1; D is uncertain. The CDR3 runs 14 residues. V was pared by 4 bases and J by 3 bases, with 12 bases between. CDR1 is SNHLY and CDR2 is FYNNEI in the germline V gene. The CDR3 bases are TGTGCCAGCAGTGGGTTCAGGCGGGACACTGAAGCTTTCTTT. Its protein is CASSGFRRDTEAFF. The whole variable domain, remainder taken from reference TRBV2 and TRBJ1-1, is EPEVTQTPSHQVTQMGQEVILRCVPISNHLYFYWYRQILGQKVEFLVSFYNNEISEKSEIFDDQFSVERPDGSNFTLKIRSTKLEDSAMYFCASSGFRRDTEAFFGQGTRLTVV.

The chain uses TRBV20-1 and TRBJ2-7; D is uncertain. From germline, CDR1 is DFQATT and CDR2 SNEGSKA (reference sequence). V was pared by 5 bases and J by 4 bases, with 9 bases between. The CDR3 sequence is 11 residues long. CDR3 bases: TGCAGTGCTCCACTGATTTACGAGCAGTACTTC. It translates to CSAPLIYEQYF.

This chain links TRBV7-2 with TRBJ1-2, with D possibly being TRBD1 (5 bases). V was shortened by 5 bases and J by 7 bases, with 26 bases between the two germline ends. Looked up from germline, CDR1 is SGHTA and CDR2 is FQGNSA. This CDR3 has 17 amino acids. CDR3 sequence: CASSRSGSKIQGFGYTF. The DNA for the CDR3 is TGTGCCAGCAGCCGTTCTGGTTCGAAGATCCAGGGCTTTGGCTACACCTTC.

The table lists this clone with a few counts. The CDR3 reads CASSPSGIALDYGYTF. In nucleotides, the CDR3 is TGTGCCAGCTCACCATCGGGGATTGCCCTGGACTATGGCTACACCTTC. The V and J genes are TRBV18 and TRBJ1-2, with D unclear. V lost 2 bases to trimming and J lost 3 bases, with 16 bases between them. CDR3 length: 16 amino acids. Germline CDR1 and CDR2: KGHSH and LQKENI.

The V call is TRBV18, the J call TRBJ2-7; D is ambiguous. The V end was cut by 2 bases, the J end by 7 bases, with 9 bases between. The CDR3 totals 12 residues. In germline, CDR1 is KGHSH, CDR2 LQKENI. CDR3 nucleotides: TGTGCCAGCTCACCAAGTACGAGGGAGCAGTACTTC. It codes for CASSPSTREQYF.

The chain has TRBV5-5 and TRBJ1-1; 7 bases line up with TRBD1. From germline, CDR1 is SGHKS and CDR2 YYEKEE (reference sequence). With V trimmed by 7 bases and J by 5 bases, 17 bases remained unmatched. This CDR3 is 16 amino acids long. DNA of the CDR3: TGTGCCAGCTTCCGACAGGGCAATCCCTCGGGGACTGAAGCTTTCTTT. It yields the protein CASFRQGNPSGTEAFF.

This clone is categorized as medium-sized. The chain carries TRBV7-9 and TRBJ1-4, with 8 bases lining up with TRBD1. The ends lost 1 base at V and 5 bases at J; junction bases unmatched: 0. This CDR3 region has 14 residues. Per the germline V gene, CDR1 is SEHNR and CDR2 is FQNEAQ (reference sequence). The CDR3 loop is CASSLGTGNEKLFF. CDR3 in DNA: TGTGCCAGCAGCTTAGGGACAGGGAATGAAAAACTGTTTTTT.

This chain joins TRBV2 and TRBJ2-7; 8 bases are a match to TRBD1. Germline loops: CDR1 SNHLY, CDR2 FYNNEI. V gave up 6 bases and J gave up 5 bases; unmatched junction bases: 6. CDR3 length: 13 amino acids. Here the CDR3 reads CASRLDRDHEQYF. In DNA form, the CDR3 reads TGTGCCAGCAGATTGGACAGGGACCACGAGCAGTACTTC.

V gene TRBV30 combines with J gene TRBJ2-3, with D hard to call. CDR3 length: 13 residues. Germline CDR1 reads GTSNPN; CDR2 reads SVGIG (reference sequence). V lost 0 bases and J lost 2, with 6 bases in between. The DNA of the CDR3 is TGTGCCTGGAGTGTACTTACCACAGATACGCAGTATTTT. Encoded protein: CAWSVLTTDTQYF. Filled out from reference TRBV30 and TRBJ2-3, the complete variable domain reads SQTIHQWPATLVQPVGSPLSLECTVEGTSNPNLYWYRQAAGRGLQLLFYSVGIGQISSEVPQNLSASRPQDRQFILSSKKLLLSDSGFYLCAWSVLTTDTQYFGPGTRLTVL.

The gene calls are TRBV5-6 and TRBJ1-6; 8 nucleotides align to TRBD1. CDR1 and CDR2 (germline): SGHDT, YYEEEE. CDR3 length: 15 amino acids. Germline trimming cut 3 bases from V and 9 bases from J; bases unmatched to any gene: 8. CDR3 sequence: CASSSETGEVSPLHF. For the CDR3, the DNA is TGTGCCAGCAGCTCCGAGACAGGGGAGGTTTCACCCCTCCACTTT.

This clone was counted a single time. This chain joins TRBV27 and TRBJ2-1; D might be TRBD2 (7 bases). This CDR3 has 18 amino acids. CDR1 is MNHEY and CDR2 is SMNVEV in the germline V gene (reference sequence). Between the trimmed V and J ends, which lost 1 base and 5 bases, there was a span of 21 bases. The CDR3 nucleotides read TGTGCCAGCAGTTTATTTTCTAGCAGAGGGGGGGACGACAATGAGCAGTTCTTC. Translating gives CASSLFSSRGGDDNEQFF.

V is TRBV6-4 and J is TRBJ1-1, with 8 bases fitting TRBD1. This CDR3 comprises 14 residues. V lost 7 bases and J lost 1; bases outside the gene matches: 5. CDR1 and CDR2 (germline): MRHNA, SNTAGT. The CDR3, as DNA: TGTGCCAGCAAACAGGACAGGGCGAACACTGAAGCTTTCTTT. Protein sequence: CASKQDRANTEAFF.

The CDR3 reads CASRYRLTRAHNEQFF. The CDR3 DNA reads TGTGCAAGTCGCTACCGGTTGACGCGGGCCCATAATGAGCAGTTCTTC. The chain combines TRBV12-2 with TRBJ2-1; the table calls TRBD2, which could not be checked here. TRBV12-2 is flagged as a pseudogene. This CDR3 is built from 16 residues.

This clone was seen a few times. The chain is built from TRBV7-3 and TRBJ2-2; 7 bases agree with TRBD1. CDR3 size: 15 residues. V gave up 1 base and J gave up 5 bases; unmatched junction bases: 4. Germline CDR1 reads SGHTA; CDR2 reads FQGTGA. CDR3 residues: CASSLNRGYTGELFF. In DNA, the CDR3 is TGTGCCAGCAGCTTAAACAGGGGATATACCGGGGAGCTGTTTTTT.

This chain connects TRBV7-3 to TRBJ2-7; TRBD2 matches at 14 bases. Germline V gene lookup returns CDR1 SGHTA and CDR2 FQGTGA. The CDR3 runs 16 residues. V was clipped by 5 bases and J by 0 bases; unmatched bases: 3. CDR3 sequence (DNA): TGTGCCAGCAGCCCCGGGACTAGCGGGAGCTCCTACGAGCAGTACTTC. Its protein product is CASSPGTSGSSYEQYF.

Written as DNA, the CDR3 is TGCGCCAGCAGCTTGGGACAGCCCGCAGATACGCAGTATTTT. This gives the protein CASSLGQPADTQYF. The rearrangement links TRBV5-1 to TRBJ2-3, with D perhaps matching TRBD1 (5 bases). This CDR3 spans 14 amino acids. V lost 0 bases and J 4 bases, leaving 9 bases between the germline ends. The germline CDR1 and CDR2 sequences are SGHRS and YFSETQ.

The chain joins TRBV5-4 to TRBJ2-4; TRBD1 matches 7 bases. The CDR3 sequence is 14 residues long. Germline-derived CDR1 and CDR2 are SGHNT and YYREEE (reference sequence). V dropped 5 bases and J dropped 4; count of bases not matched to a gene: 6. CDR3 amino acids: CASRRQGDKNIQYF. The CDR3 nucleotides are TGTGCCAGCAGGCGACAGGGTGATAAAAACATTCAGTACTTC.

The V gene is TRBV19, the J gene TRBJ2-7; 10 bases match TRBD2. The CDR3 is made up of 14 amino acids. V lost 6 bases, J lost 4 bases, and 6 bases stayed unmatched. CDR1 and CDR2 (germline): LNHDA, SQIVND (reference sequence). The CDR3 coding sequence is TGTGCCAGTAGCACTAGCGGGAATATATACGAGCAGTACTTC. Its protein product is CASSTSGNIYEQYF.